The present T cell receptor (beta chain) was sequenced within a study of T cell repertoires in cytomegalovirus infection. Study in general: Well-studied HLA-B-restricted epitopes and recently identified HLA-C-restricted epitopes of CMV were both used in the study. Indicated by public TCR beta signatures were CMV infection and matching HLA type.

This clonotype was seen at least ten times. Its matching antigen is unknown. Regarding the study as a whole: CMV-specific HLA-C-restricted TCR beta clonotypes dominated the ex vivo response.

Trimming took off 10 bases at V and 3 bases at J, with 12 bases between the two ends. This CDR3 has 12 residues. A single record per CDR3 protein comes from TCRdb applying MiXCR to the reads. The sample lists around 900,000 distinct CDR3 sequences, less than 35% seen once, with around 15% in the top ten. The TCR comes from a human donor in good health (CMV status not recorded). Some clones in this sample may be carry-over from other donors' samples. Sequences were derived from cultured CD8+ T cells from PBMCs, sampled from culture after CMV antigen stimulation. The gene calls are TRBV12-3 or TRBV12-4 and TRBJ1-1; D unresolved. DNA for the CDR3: TGTGCCACTACTCCGGGTTACACTGAAGCTTTCTTT. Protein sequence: CATTPGYTEAFF.